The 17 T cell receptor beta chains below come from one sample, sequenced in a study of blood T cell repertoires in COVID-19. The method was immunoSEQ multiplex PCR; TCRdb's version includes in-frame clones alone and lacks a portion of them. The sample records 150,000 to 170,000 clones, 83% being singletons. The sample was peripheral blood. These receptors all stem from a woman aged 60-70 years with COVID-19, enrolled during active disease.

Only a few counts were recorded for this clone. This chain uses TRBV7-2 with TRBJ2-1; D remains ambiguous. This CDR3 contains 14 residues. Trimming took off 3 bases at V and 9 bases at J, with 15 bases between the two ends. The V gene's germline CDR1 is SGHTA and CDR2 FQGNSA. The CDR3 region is CASSFQLGLGEQFF. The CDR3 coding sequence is TGTGCCAGCAGCTTTCAGTTGGGTCTAGGTGAGCAGTTCTTC.

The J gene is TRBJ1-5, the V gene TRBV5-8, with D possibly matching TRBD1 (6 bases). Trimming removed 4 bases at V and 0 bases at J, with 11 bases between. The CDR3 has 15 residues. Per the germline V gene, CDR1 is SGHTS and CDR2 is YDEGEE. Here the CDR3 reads CASSRQDVSNQPQHF. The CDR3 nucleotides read TGTGCCAGCAGCCGACAGGACGTTAGCAATCAGCCCCAGCATTTT.

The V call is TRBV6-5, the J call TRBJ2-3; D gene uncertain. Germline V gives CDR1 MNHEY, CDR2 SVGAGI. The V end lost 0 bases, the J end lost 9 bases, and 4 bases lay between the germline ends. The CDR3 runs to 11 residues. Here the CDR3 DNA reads TGTGCCAGCAGTTACTCAGCAACGCAGTATTTT. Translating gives CASSYSATQYF.

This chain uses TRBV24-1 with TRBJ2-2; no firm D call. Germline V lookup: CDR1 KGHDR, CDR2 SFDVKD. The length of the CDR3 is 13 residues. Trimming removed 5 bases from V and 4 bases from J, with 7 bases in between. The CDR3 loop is CATSARPTGELFF. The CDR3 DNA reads TGTGCCACCAGTGCCAGGCCCACCGGGGAGCTGTTTTTT.

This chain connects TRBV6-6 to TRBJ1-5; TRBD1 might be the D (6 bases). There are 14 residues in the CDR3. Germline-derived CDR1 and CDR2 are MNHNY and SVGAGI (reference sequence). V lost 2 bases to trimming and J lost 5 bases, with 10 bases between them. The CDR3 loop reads CASSYQQGHQPQHF. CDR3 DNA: TGTGCCAGCAGTTACCAACAGGGACATCAGCCCCAGCATTTT.

The CDR3 loop is CASSDTGGAKIEAFF. For the CDR3, the DNA is TGTGCCAGTAGTGACACAGGGGGAGCAAAAATTGAAGCTTTCTTT. The V and J genes are TRBV19 and TRBJ1-1; 8 bases fit TRBD1. The CDR3 has 15 amino acids. J gave up 7 bases and V 5 bases, and 12 bases lay outside the gene matches. Germline V CDR1 and CDR2: LNHDA, SQIVND (reference sequence). Based on the CDR3 plus reference TRBV19 and TRBJ1-1, the full variable domain is DGGITQSPKYLFRKEGQNVTLSCEQNLNHDAMYWYRQDPGQGLRLIYYSQIVNDFQKGDIAEGYSVSREKKESFPLTVTSAQKNPTAFYLCASSDTGGAKIEAFFGQGTRLTVV.

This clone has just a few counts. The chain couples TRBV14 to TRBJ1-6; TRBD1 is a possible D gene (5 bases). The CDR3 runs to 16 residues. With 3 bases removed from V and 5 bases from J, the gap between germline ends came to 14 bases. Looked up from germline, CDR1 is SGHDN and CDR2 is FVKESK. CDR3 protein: CASSHFLDSDNSPLHF. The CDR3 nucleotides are TGTGCCAGCAGCCACTTCCTAGACAGTGATAATTCACCCCTCCACTTT.

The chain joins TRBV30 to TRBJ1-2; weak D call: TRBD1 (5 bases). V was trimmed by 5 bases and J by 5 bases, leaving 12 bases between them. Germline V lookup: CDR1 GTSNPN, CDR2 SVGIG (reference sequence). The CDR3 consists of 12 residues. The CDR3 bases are TGTGCCTGGGGCCCGACAGATTATGGCTACACCTTC. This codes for CAWGPTDYGYTF.

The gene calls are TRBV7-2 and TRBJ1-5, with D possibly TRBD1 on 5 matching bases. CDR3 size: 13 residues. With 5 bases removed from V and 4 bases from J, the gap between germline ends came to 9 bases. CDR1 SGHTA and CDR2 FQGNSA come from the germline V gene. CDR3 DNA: TGTGCCAGCAGCCCCCCAGGGAATCAGCCCCAGCATTTT. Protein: CASSPPGNQPQHF.

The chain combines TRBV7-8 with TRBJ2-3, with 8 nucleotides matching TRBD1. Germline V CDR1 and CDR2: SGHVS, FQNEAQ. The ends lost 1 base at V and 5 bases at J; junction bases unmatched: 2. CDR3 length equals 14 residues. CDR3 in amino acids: CASSLGTGIDTQYF. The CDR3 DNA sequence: TGTGCCAGCAGCTTAGGGACAGGGATAGATACGCAGTATTTT.

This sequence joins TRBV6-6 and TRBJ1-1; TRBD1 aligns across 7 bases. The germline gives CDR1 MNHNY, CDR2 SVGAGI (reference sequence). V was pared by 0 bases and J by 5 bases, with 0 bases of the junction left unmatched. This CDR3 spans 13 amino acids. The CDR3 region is CASSYSQGTEAFF. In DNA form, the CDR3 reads TGTGCCAGCAGTTACTCACAGGGGACTGAAGCTTTCTTT.

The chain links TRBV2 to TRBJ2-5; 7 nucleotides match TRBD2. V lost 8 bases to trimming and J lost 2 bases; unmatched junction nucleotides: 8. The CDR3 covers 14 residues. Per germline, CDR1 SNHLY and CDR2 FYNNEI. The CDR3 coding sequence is TGTGCCAGCTTAGGGGACTACCAACAAGAGACCCAGTACTTC. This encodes CASLGDYQQETQYF. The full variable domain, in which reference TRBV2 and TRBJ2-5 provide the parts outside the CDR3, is EPEVTQTPSHQVTQMGQEVILRCVPISNHLYFYWYRQILGQKVEFLVSFYNNEISEKSEIFDDQFSVERPDGSNFTLKIRSTKLEDSAMYFCASLGDYQQETQYFGPGTRLLVL.

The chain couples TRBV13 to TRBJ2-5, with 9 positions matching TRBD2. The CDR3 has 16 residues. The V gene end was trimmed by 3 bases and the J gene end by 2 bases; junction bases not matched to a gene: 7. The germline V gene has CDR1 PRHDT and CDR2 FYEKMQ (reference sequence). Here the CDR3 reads CASSFVSGGKQETQYF. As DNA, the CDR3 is TGTGCCAGCAGCTTCGTGAGCGGGGGGAAACAAGAGACCCAGTACTTC.

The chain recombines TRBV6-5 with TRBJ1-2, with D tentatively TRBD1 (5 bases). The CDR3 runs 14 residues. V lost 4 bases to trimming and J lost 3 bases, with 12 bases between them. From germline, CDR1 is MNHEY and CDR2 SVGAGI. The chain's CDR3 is CASSSRAPHYGYTF. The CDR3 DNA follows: TGTGCCAGCAGTTCCAGGGCTCCCCACTATGGCTACACCTTC.

The DNA for the CDR3 is TGTGCCAGCTCACCAAGGGACAGGATCACTAATGAAAAACTGTTTTTT. Translated: CASSPRDRITNEKLFF. The rearrangement links TRBV18 to TRBJ1-4, with 8 bases that match TRBD1. Unmatched junction bases numbered 4, after V lost 2 bases and J lost 2 bases. This CDR3 comprises 16 residues. Germline V gene sequence: CDR1 KGHSH, CDR2 LQKENI. The variable domain in full, with the rest retrieved from reference TRBV18 and TRBJ1-4, is NAGVMQNPRHLVRRRGQEARLRCSPMKGHSHVYWYRQLPEEGLKFMVYLQKENIIDESGMPKERFSAEFPKEGPSILRIQQVVRGDSAAYFCASSPRDRITNEKLFFGSGTQLSVL.

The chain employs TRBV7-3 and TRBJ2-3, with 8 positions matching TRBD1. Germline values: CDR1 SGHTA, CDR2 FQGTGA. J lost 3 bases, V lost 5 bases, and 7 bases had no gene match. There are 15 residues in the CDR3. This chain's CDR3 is CASSPTGENTDTQYF. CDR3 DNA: TGTGCCAGCAGCCCGACAGGGGAGAATACAGATACGCAGTATTTT.

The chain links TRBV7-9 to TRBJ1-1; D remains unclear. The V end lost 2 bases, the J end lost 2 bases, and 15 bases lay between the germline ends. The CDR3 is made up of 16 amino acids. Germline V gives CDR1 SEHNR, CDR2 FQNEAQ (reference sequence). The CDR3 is CASSLTPGQANTEAFF. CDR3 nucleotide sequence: TGTGCCAGCAGCTTAACCCCTGGGCAGGCTAACACTGAAGCTTTCTTT.